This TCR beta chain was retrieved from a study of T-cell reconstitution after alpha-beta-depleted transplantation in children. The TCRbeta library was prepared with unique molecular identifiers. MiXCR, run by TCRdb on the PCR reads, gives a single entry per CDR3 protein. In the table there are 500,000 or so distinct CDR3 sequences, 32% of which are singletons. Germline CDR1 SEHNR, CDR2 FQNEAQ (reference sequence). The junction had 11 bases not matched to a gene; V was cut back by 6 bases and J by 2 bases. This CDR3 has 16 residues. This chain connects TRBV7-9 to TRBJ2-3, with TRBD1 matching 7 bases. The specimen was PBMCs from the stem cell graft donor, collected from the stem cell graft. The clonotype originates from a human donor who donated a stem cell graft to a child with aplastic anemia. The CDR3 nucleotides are TGTGCCAGCAGTTCGAACGGACAGGCACACACAGATACGCAGTATTTT. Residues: CASSSNGQAHTDTQYF.